The rows below give T cell receptor beta chains drawn from one sample of a study of blood T cell repertoires in COVID-19. The table came from immunoSEQ multiplex PCR; TCRdb's copy has only in-frame clones and leaves some out. This table has around 360,000 clones, 80% to 90% appearing once. The source material was peripheral blood. The origin of the receptors is a woman aged 25 to 45 with COVID-19, enrolled during active disease. CDR3s include the opening cysteine and the closing phenylalanine or tryptophan. D genes are given only for firm matches. Not every row has a clone size; where given, it reads once, few, many or a size class.

cdr3_length	clone_size	d_call	v_call	j_call	cdr3_aa	cdr3_nt
11	few	-	TRBV14	TRBJ2-5	CASSQAYTQYF	TGTGCCAGCAGCCAAGCCTATACCCAGTACTTC
15	-	TRBD1	TRBV28	TRBJ1-1	CASSPLDRLNTEAFF	TGTGCCAGCAGTCCTCTGGACAGGCTGAACACTGAAGCTTTCTTT
12	many	-	TRBV30	TRBJ1-3	CAWMDSGNTIYF	TGTGCCTGGATGGACAGTGGAAACACCATATATTTT
13	-	-	TRBV2	TRBJ2-7	CASARDFLNEQYF	TGTGCCAGCGCTAGGGACTTCTTAAACGAGCAGTACTTC
15	-	-	TRBV27	TRBJ2-1	CASSWMGSSYNEQFF	TGTGCCAGCAGTTGGATGGGGAGCTCCTACAATGAGCAGTTCTTC
15	-	-	TRBV28	TRBJ2-7	CASSFPTGKSYEQYF	TGTGCCAGCAGTTTTCCGACAGGTAAATCCTACGAGCAGTACTTC
13	-	-	TRBV5-1	TRBJ1-1	CASSPTRLDEAFF	TGCGCCAGCAGCCCCACGAGGTTGGATGAAGCTTTCTTT
13	-	-	TRBV24-1	TRBJ2-1	CATSDLAPREQFF	TGTGCCACCAGTGATTTGGCCCCACGGGAGCAGTTCTTC
19	-	TRBD2	TRBV5-6	TRBJ2-1	CASSLDLLAGDLAGGEQFF	TGTGCCAGCAGCTTGGACTTATTAGCGGGAGATTTGGCGGGCGGTGAGCAGTTCTTC
15	-	-	TRBV5-1	TRBJ2-1	CASSLAGFSYNEQFF	TGCGCCAGCAGCTTGGCGGGATTCTCCTACAATGAGCAGTTCTTC
14	-	-	TRBV6-5	TRBJ1-6	CASSYGEINSPLHF	TGTGCCAGCAGTTACGGAGAAATTAATTCACCCCTCCACTTT
14	-	TRBD1	TRBV28	TRBJ2-1	CASSLRTGEDEQFF	TGTGCCAGCAGTTTACGGACAGGGGAGGATGAGCAGTTCTTC
17	-	-	TRBV3-1/TRBV3-2	TRBJ1-5	CASSPGGLRTSNQPQHF	TGTGCCAGCAGCCCCGGAGGGCTCCGGACATCTAATCAGCCCCAGCATTTT
12	-	-	TRBV10-1	TRBJ1-2	CASSDYGFGYTF	TGCGCCAGCAGTGACTACGGGTTTGGCTACACCTTC
14	-	-	TRBV10-1	TRBJ2-3	CASSEMVEADTQYF	TGCGCCAGCAGTGAGATGGTTGAGGCAGATACGCAGTATTTT
16	-	-	TRBV6-9	TRBJ2-1	CASRCQMDSKYNEQFF	TGTGCCAGCCGATGCCAAATGGACAGCAAGTACAATGAGCAGTTCTTC
15	-	-	TRBV7-9	TRBJ1-3	CASSLETGSGNTIYF	TGTGCCAGCAGCTTAGAAACCGGCTCTGGAAACACCATATATTTT
15	few	TRBD1	TRBV28	TRBJ2-2	CASRSTGGHTGELFF	TGTGCCAGCAGATCAACAGGGGGTCACACCGGGGAGCTGTTTTTT
16	-	-	TRBV5-1	TRBJ2-2	CASNLGGTSNTGELFF	TGCGCCAGCAACTTGGGGGGCACATCGAACACCGGGGAGCTGTTTTTT
15	-	TRBD1	TRBV5-4	TRBJ2-7	CASSLPGQGLYEQYF	TGTGCCAGCAGCTTACCGGGACAGGGGCTCTACGAGCAGTACTTC
13	-	-	TRBV30	TRBJ1-1	CAWSVLTSTEAFF	TGTGCCTGGAGTGTATTAACGAGCACTGAAGCTTTCTTT
12	-	-	TRBV30	TRBJ2-7	CASSFEVYEQYF	TGTGCCTCCAGCTTCGAGGTTTACGAGCAGTACTTC
12	-	TRBD1	TRBV30	TRBJ1-2	CAWGQGSYGYTF	TGTGCCTGGGGACAGGGGAGCTATGGCTACACCTTC
15	-	TRBD1	TRBV6-4	TRBJ1-2	CAMMSGTDHLYGYTF	TGTGCCATGATGTCAGGGACAGACCATCTCTATGGCTACACCTTC
14	-	-	TRBV18	TRBJ2-5	CASGPPSTGETQYF	TGTGCCAGCGGTCCTCCTTCGACGGGGGAGACCCAGTACTTC
14	-	-	TRBV10-1	TRBJ2-3	CASSETGSVDTQYF	TGCGCCAGCAGTGAGACCGGGAGTGTAGATACGCAGTATTTT
13	-	TRBD1	TRBV18	TRBJ1-2	CASSLDRASGYTF	TGTGCCAGCTCATTGGACAGGGCGAGTGGCTACACCTTC
17	few	TRBD2	TRBV2	TRBJ2-7	CASSEASGSDPSYEQYF	TGTGCCAGCAGTGAAGCCAGCGGGAGCGACCCCTCCTACGAGCAGTACTTC
14	-	-	TRBV19	TRBJ1-4	CASSIGQKNEKLFF	TGTGCCAGTAGTATAGGTCAGAAGAATGAAAAACTGTTTTTT
16	-	-	TRBV27	TRBJ1-1	CASSPTGRGRNTEAFF	TGTGCCAGCAGTCCAACCGGGAGGGGACGGAACACTGAAGCTTTCTTT
14	-	TRBD2	TRBV28	TRBJ2-7	CASSLGREPYEQYF	TGTGCCAGCAGTTTAGGGCGGGAGCCCTACGAGCAGTACTTC
15	-	-	TRBV4-1	TRBJ2-5	CASSQVRGGVETQYF	TGCGCCAGCAGCCAAGTAAGGGGGGGTGTGGAGACCCAGTACTTC
15	-	TRBD1	TRBV6-5	TRBJ2-5	CASRRDSKPGETQYF	TGTGCCAGCAGACGGGACAGCAAGCCGGGGGAGACCCAGTACTTC
16	-	-	TRBV7-9	TRBJ1-6	CASSLILGRVESPLHF	TGTGCCAGCAGCTTAATTTTGGGCAGGGTAGAATCACCCCTCCACTTT
16	-	-	TRBV11-3	TRBJ2-7	CASRWRDPRATYEQYF	TGTGCCAGCAGGTGGCGGGACCCGAGGGCCACCTACGAGCAGTACTTC
14	few	-	TRBV29-1	TRBJ2-1	CSVRERSSYNEQFF	TGCAGCGTTCGCGAACGGAGCTCCTACAATGAGCAGTTCTTC
13	-	-	TRBV5-5	TRBJ1-1	CASSLASMPPAFF	TGTGCCAGCAGCTTGGCCAGTATGCCTCCGGCTTTCTTT